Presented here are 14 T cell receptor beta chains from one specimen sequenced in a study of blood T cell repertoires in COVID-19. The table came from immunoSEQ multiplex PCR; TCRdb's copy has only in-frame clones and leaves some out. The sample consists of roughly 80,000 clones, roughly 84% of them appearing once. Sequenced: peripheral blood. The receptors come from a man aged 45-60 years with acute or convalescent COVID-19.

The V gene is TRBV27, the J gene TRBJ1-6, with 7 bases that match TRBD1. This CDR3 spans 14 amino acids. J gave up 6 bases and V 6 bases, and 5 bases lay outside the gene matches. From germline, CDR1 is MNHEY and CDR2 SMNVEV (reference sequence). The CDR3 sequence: CASSLGQLNSPLHF. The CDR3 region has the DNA TGTGCCAGCAGCCTGGGACAGCTTAATTCACCCCTCCACTTT.

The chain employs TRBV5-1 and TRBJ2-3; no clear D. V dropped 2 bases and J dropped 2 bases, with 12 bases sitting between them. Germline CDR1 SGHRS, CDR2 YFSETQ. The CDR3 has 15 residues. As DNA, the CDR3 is TGCGCCAGCAGCTTTGGCCCCGTTATCACAGATACGCAGTATTTT. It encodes CASSFGPVITDTQYF. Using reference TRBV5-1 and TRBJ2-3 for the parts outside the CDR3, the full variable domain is KAGVTQTPRYLIKTRGQQVTLSCSPISGHRSVSWYQQTPGQGLQFLFEYFSETQRNKGNFPGRFSGRQFSNSRSEMNVSTLELGDSALYLCASSFGPVITDTQYFGPGTRLTVL.

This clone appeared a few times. CDR3 loop: CASSTGGQYEQYF. Written as DNA, the CDR3 is TGTGCCAGCAGTACGGGGGGTCAATACGAGCAGTACTTC. V usage is TRBV25-1 and J usage is TRBJ2-7; TRBD2 agrees at 7 bases. The J segment lost 4 bases and the V segment lost 5 bases, leaving 5 bases of the junction unmatched. From germline, CDR1 is MGHDK and CDR2 SYGVNS. This CDR3 region has 13 residues.

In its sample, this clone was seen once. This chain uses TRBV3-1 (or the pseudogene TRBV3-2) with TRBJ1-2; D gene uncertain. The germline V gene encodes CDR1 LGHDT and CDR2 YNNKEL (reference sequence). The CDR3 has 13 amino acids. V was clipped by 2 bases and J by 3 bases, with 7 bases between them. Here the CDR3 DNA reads TGTGCCAGCAGCCAAATGAGGGACTATGGCTACACCTTC. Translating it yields CASSQMRDYGYTF.

This chain's CDR3 is CASLFGFPPSADTQYF. The CDR3 nucleotides are TGTGCCAGCCTTTTCGGGTTTCCCCCAAGCGCAGATACGCAGTATTTT. V usage is TRBV6-6 and J usage is TRBJ2-3; the D is unclear. Trimming cost V 8 bases and J 4 bases, with 22 bases left between them. Germline V lookup: CDR1 MNHNY, CDR2 SVGAGI (reference sequence). This CDR3 has 16 residues.

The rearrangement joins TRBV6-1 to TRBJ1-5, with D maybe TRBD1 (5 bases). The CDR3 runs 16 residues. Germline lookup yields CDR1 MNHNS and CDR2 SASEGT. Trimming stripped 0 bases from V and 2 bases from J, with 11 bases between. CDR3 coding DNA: TGTGCCAGCAGTGAAGCCGCGGGACTGGGCAATCAGCCCCAGCATTTT. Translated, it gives CASSEAAGLGNQPQHF.

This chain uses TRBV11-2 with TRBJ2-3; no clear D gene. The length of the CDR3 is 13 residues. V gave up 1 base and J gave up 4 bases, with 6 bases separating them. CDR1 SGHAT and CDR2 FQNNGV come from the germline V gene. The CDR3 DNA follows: TGTGCCAGCAGCTTAGCCTTCGCAGATACGCAGTATTTT. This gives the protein CASSLAFADTQYF.

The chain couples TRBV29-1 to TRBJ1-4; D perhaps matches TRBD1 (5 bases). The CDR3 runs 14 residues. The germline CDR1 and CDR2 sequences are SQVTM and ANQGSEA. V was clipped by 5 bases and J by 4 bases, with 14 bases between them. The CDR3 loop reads CSVLAGSFNEKLFF. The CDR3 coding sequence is TGCAGCGTTTTGGCAGGGTCTTTTAATGAAAAACTGTTTTTT. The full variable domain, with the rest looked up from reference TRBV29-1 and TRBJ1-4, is SAVISQKPSRDICQRGTSLTIQCQVDSQVTMMFWYRQQPGQSLTLIATANQGSEATYESGFVIDKFPISRPNLTFSTLTVSNMSPEDSSIYLCSVLAGSFNEKLFFGSGTQLSVL.

The CDR3 DNA follows: TGTGCCAGCAGCTTGGACGGCACTGAAGCTTTCTTT. Protein product: CASSLDGTEAFF. The chain employs TRBV5-5 and TRBJ1-1, with D unresolved. This CDR3 contains 12 residues. Germline-derived CDR1 and CDR2 are SGHKS and YYEKEE (reference sequence). With 0 bases removed from V and 4 bases from J, the gap between germline ends came to 4 bases.

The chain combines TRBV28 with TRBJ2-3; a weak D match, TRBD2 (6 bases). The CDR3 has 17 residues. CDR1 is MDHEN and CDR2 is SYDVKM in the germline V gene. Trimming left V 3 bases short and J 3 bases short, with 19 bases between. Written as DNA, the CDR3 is TGTGCCAGCAGTTTTAGCGGACTTGGGTCTGGTACAGATACGCAGTATTTT. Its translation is CASSFSGLGSGTDTQYF.

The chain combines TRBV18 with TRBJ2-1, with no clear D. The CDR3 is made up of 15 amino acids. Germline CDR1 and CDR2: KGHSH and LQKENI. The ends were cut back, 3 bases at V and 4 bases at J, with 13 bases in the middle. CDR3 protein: CASSPESLSYNEQFF. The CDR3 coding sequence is TGTGCCAGCTCACCGGAGAGCCTATCGTACAATGAGCAGTTCTTC. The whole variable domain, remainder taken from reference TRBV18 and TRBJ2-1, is NAGVMQNPRHLVRRRGQEARLRCSPMKGHSHVYWYRQLPEEGLKFMVYLQKENIIDESGMPKERFSAEFPKEGPSILRIQQVVRGDSAAYFCASSPESLSYNEQFFGPGTRLTVL.

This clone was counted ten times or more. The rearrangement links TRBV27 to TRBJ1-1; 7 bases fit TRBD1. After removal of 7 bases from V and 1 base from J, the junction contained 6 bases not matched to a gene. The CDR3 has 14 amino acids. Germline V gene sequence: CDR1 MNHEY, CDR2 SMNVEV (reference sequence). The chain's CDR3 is CASNRQGPNTEAFF. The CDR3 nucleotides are TGTGCCAGCAACCGACAGGGACCGAACACTGAAGCTTTCTTT.

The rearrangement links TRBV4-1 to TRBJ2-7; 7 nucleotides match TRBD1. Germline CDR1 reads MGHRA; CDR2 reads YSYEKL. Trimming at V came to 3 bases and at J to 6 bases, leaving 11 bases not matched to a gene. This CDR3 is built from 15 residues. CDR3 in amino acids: CASSQVPGQTSEQYF. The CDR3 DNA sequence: TGCGCCAGCAGCCAGGTACCGGGACAGACGAGCGAGCAGTACTTC.

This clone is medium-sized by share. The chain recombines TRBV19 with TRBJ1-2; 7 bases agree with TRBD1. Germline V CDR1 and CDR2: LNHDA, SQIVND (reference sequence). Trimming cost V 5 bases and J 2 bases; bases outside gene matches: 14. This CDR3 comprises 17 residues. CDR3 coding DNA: TGTGCCAGTAGTCAAGACAGGGTTGGGATATTCAACTATGGCTACACCTTC. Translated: CASSQDRVGIFNYGYTF.